What follows are 20 T cell receptor beta chains derived from one specimen sequenced in a study of blood T cell repertoires in COVID-19. Sequencing used immunoSEQ multiplex PCR; TCRdb keeps in-frame clones, though not all of them. In the table there are 120,000 to 150,000 clones, about four fifths of which are singletons. The sample taken for sequencing was peripheral blood. The receptors shown here come from a human donor in a cohort sampled during active COVID-19.

V is TRBV18 and J is TRBJ2-4; TRBD1 aligns across 9 bases. This CDR3 is 16 amino acids long. Germline loops: CDR1 KGHSH, CDR2 LQKENI. The junction had 9 bases not matched to a gene; V was cut back by 2 bases and J by 7 bases. The CDR3 loop is CASSPDRGSRMNIQYF. For the CDR3, the DNA is TGTGCCAGCTCACCAGACAGGGGGTCGAGGATGAACATTCAGTACTTC.

This clone occurred once. The chain employs TRBV6-6 and TRBJ2-3, with a weak D call TRBD1 (6 bases). This CDR3 contains 16 residues. The V end was cut by 1 base, the J end by 1 base, with 12 bases between. Germline V lookup: CDR1 MNHNY, CDR2 SVGAGI (reference sequence). In nucleotides, the CDR3 is TGTGCCAGCAGTTACTATCGCGCAGGGGGCACAGATACGCAGTATTTT. As protein: CASSYYRAGGTDTQYF.

This clone was seen only once. This chain's CDR3 is CASSYSSSSGSNEQFF. The CDR3 nucleotides read TGTGCCAGCAGTTACTCGTCTAGCAGTGGGTCCAATGAGCAGTTCTTC. This chain joins TRBV6-5 and TRBJ2-1; D may be TRBD2 (5 bases). The V and J ends lost 0 bases and 6 bases respectively, with 15 bases between them. CDR3 length: 16 residues. Germline CDR1 and CDR2: MNHEY and SVGAGI.

This clone was recorded only once. The chain combines TRBV19 with TRBJ2-1, with TRBD2 as a possible D gene (5 bases). The germline V gene encodes CDR1 LNHDA and CDR2 SQIVND (reference sequence). There are 14 residues in the CDR3. V was shortened by 3 bases and J by 6 bases, with 12 bases between the two germline ends. CDR3 nucleotides: TGTGCCAGTAGTATGCGGGCTTCGCGCAATGAGCAGTTCTTC. Protein: CASSMRASRNEQFF.

The rearrangement joins TRBV19 to TRBJ2-1; no clear D. The CDR3 extends over 17 amino acids. Trimming stripped 4 bases from V and 0 bases from J, with 16 bases between. Germline V lookup: CDR1 LNHDA, CDR2 SQIVND (reference sequence). CDR3: CASSKSLALSSYNEQFF. DNA for the CDR3: TGTGCCAGTAGTAAAAGTCTCGCGCTTAGCTCCTACAATGAGCAGTTCTTC.

The genes are TRBV13 and TRBJ1-5; D remains ambiguous. Between the trimmed V and J ends, which lost 1 base and 6 bases, there was a span of 10 bases. In germline, CDR1 is PRHDT, CDR2 FYEKMQ (reference sequence). CDR3 length: 14 amino acids. CDR3 bases: TGTGCCAGCAGCTTAGTTGGGGAGCGTCAGCCCCAGCATTTT. This translates into CASSLVGERQPQHF.

The chain carries TRBV6-5 and TRBJ1-4; D possibly corresponds to TRBD1 (5 bases). The length of the CDR3 is 13 residues. V lost 9 bases, J lost 8 bases, and 16 bases lay in between. Germline CDR1 and CDR2: MNHEY and SVGAGI. The CDR3 spells CASLPGHGEKLFF. CDR3 nucleotide sequence: TGTGCCAGTCTACCAGGACACGGGGAAAAACTGTTTTTT.

This chain links TRBV3-1 (or the pseudogene TRBV3-2) with TRBJ2-7, with TRBD1 as a possible D gene (5 bases). Trimming shortened V by 0 bases and J by 7 bases, and 13 bases separated the two germline ends. The germline CDR1 and CDR2 sequences are LGHDT and YNNKEL (reference sequence). The length of the CDR3 is 14 residues. CDR3 sequence: CASSQDRSKGEQYF. CDR3 nucleotide sequence: TGTGCCAGCAGCCAAGATCGCTCAAAGGGGGAGCAGTACTTC.

This chain uses TRBV7-2 with TRBJ2-7; the D gene is possibly TRBD2 (5 bases). The V gene lost 5 bases and the J gene lost 2 bases, with 16 bases spanning the gap. The CDR3 is made up of 15 amino acids. Per the germline V gene, CDR1 is SGHTA and CDR2 is FQGNSA. Here the CDR3 reads CASSPPGRAPYEQYF. The CDR3 nucleotides are TGTGCCAGCAGCCCGCCCGGGCGGGCCCCCTACGAGCAGTACTTC.

The V and J genes are TRBV9 and TRBJ2-1, with D uncertain. Germline V gives CDR1 SGDLS, CDR2 YYNGEE. V gave up 4 bases and J gave up 4 bases, with 18 bases separating them. The CDR3 loop spans 16 amino acids. In nucleotides, the CDR3 is TGTGCCAGCAGCCTACAGAGTACCCCTCCTTACAATGAGCAGTTCTTC. Amino acid sequence: CASSLQSTPPYNEQFF. Full variable domain (rest looked up from reference TRBV9 and TRBJ2-1): DSGVTQTPKHLITATGQRVTLRCSPRSGDLSVYWYQQSLDQGLQFLIQYYNGEERAKGNILERFSAQQFPDLHSELNLSSLELGDSALYFCASSLQSTPPYNEQFFGPGTRLTVL.

This clone was detected only a few times. The V call is TRBV5-1, the J call TRBJ1-2, with D possibly matching TRBD1 (6 bases). Trimming shortened V by 2 bases and J by 8 bases, and 22 bases separated the two germline ends. Germline loops: CDR1 SGHRS, CDR2 YFSETQ. The CDR3 consists of 16 residues. In nucleotides, the CDR3 is TGCGCCAGCAGCTTCACGACCCGGGACACGTCGTCAGGCTACACCTTC. It encodes CASSFTTRDTSSGYTF.

This clone was counted a single time. The V gene is TRBV28, the J gene TRBJ2-1; maybe TRBD2 (6 bases). With 4 bases removed from V and 1 base from J, the gap between germline ends came to 17 bases. Germline CDR1 MDHEN, CDR2 SYDVKM. The CDR3 has 17 amino acids. Written as DNA, the CDR3 is TGTGCCAGCAGTTCCCCCACTAGCCCATTGTCCTACAATGAGCAGTTCTTC. Translating it yields CASSSPTSPLSYNEQFF.

The gene calls are TRBV2 and TRBJ2-2; 8 bases line up with TRBD2. Germline loops: CDR1 SNHLY, CDR2 FYNNEI. The V and J ends lost 4 bases and 6 bases, in that order; junction bases with no gene match: 7. CDR3 size: 15 residues. CDR3 DNA: TGTGCCAGCAGTGTCCTAGCGGGTAACCCCGGGGAGCTGTTTTTT. Translation: CASSVLAGNPGELFF.

The chain joins TRBV4-2 to TRBJ2-7; D is perhaps TRBD1 (6 bases). V shed 0 bases and J shed 7 bases, with 13 bases lying between them. The CDR3 is 14 residues long. CDR1 is LGHNA and CDR2 is YNFKEQ in the germline V gene. The CDR3 loop is CASSQDLGAREQYF. The CDR3, as DNA: TGTGCCAGCAGCCAAGATCTGGGGGCGCGGGAGCAGTACTTC.

V is TRBV5-1 and J is TRBJ2-5; no reliable D call. The CDR3 runs 15 residues. Germline assignment: CDR1 SGHRS and CDR2 YFSETQ. V was cut by 2 bases and J by 1 base, with 12 bases left in between. The DNA for the CDR3 is TGCGCCAGCAGCTTTCAAGACGGAGCCCAAGAGACCCAGTACTTC. Protein product: CASSFQDGAQETQYF.

The gene calls are TRBV4-3 and TRBJ2-3; D may be TRBD1 (5 bases). Germline V gene sequence: CDR1 LGHNA, CDR2 YSLEER. V lost 4 bases and J 4 bases, leaving 15 bases between the germline ends. The CDR3 consists of 15 residues. The CDR3: CASSLGHGGADTQYF. The CDR3 nucleotides read TGCGCCAGCAGCCTGGGGCATGGTGGCGCAGATACGCAGTATTTT.

The rearrangement uses TRBV4-1 and TRBJ1-2; possibly TRBD1 for D (6 bases). The CDR3 is made up of 15 amino acids. Trimming shortened V by 1 base and J by 2 bases, and 11 bases separated the two germline ends. The germline V gene encodes CDR1 MGHRA and CDR2 YSYEKL. The CDR3 here is CASSQGEGENYGYTF. CDR3 bases: TGCGCCAGCAGCCAAGGAGAGGGGGAGAACTATGGCTACACCTTC.

The chain joins TRBV9 to TRBJ1-2; maybe TRBD1 (6 bases). The CDR3 spans 14 residues. Germline V lookup: CDR1 SGDLS, CDR2 YYNGEE. The V end lost 4 bases, the J end lost 4 bases, and 14 bases lay between the germline ends. CDR3 in amino acids: CASSSRDTGYGYTF. The CDR3 bases are TGTGCCAGCAGCTCCCGGGACACGGGCTATGGCTACACCTTC.

The J gene is TRBJ2-2, the V gene TRBV12-5; TRBD2 matches 9 bases. V trimming: 5 bases; J trimming: 4 bases; junction bases outside the gene matches: 5. Germline assignment: CDR1 LGHNT and CDR2 FRNRAP. The CDR3 is made up of 15 amino acids. The CDR3 protein is CASGIAGVVTGELFF. CDR3 DNA: TGTGCTAGTGGTATAGCGGGAGTAGTCACCGGGGAGCTGTTTTTT.

The chain carries TRBV19 and TRBJ2-1, with 10 bases fitting TRBD2. The CDR3 covers 14 residues. The germline gives CDR1 LNHDA, CDR2 SQIVND (reference sequence). V was pared by 7 bases and J by 7 bases, with 7 bases of the junction left unmatched. The CDR3 bases are TGTGCCAGTAACCTTAGCGGGAGGAGGAATGAGCAGTTCTTC. It yields the protein CASNLSGRRNEQFF.